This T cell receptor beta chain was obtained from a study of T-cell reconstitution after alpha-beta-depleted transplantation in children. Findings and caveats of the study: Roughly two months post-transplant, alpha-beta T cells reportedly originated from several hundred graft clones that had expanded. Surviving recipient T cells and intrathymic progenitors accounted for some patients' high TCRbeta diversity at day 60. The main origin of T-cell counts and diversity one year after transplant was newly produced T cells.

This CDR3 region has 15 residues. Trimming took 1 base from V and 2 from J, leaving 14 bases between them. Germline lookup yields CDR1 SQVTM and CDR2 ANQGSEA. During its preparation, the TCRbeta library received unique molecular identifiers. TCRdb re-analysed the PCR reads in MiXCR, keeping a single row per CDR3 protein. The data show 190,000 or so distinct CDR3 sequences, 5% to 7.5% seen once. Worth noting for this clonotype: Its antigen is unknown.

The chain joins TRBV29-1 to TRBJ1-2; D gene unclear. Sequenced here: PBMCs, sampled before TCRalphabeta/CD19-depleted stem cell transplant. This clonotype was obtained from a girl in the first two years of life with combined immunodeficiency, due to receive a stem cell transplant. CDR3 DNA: TGCAGCGTTGAAGTTACAGAAACCCTCAACTATGGCTACACCTTC. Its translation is CSVEVTETLNYGYTF.